The clone carrying this T cell receptor beta chain was observed a few times. The CDR3 is 14 amino acids. The germline CDR1 and CDR2 sequences are SGHTA and FQGTGA. V was clipped by 2 bases and J by 1 base, with 9 bases between them. Grouping used clinical history reported by participants in a survey and questionnaire. During the 2 weeks before they entered the study, exposed participants had met someone with a PCR-confirmed or clinician-diagnosed COVID-19 case. These data originate in a study of blood T cell repertoires in COVID-19. Study-level information: The United States, Italy and Spain were the sources of the acute and convalescent COVID-19 samples.

Repertoires were generated with immunoSEQ multiplex PCR, while TCRdb's copy carries only in-frame clones and drops some. The sample has approximately 380,000 clones, about nine tenths seen once. What was sequenced was PBMCs or T cells enriched from blood (not recorded which). The receptor's source is a woman aged 40 to 49 who had been exposed to COVID-19. The rearrangement uses TRBV7-3 and TRBJ2-7; TRBD2 is a possible D gene (6 bases). This CDR3 reads CASSLGRSSYEQYF. The CDR3 DNA is TGTGCCAGCAGCTTAGGGAGGAGTTCCTACGAGCAGTACTTC. Supplemented by reference TRBV7-3 and TRBJ2-7, the full variable domain reads GAGVSQTPSNKVTEKGKYVELRCDPISGHTALYWYRQSLGQGPEFLIYFQGTGAADDSGLPNDRFFAVRPEGSVSTLKIQRTERGDSAVYLCASSLGRSSYEQYFGPGTRLTVT.